These 25 T cell receptor beta chains originate from one sample sequenced in a study of CD8 T cells in ankylosing spondylitis. TCRdb recomputed calls from the 5' RACE reads with MiXCR, one row per CDR3 protein. The table records roughly 350,000 distinct CDR3 sequences, roughly 8% of them present only once. Study outcomes and limitations: In ankylosing spondylitis blood, a motif of several highly homologous TCR beta variants appeared characteristic.

These receptors lack a known antigen. Sequencing was performed on blood, either unsorted or a sorted T cell fraction (not recorded which). These receptor sequences come from a male donor with ankylosing spondylitis.

Only a few counts were recorded for this clonotype. The chain carries TRBV6-1 and TRBJ2-1, with 7 bases fitting TRBD2. This CDR3 has 14 residues. Looked up from germline, CDR1 is MNHNS and CDR2 is SASEGT. The trim removed 5 bases at V and 7 bases at J, leaving 8 bases unmatched. CDR3: CASSTAGDPNEQFF. The CDR3 nucleotides read TGTGCCAGCAGTACGGCGGGAGACCCGAATGAGCAGTTCTTC.

This clonotype was recorded a few times. The chain is built from TRBV12-3 or TRBV12-4 and TRBJ2-1; D not certain. V was pared by 3 bases and J by 5 bases, with 8 bases between. This CDR3 spans 13 amino acids. The CDR3 sequence: CASSFIGNNEQFF. The DNA of the CDR3 is TGTGCCAGCAGTTTTATAGGGAACAATGAGCAGTTCTTC.

This clonotype showed up just a few times. The genes are TRBV7-9 and TRBJ1-2; no reliable D call. CDR3 length equals 14 residues. Germline V gives CDR1 SEHNR, CDR2 FQNEAQ (reference sequence). The V gene lost 2 bases and the J gene lost 2 bases, with 9 bases spanning the gap. The CDR3 coding sequence is TGTGCCAGCAGCTTACTCGAGGCGAACTATGGCTACACCTTC. Protein product: CASSLLEANYGYTF.

Note on this clonotype: A much larger clone lies one base from this, so it may be a read error. V usage is TRBV20-1 and J usage is TRBJ2-7, with D perhaps TRBD1 (6 bases). The CDR3 has 14 residues. Per germline, CDR1 DFQATT and CDR2 SNEGSKA (reference sequence). Trimming left V 5 bases short and J 1 base short, with 15 bases between. CDR3 in DNA: TGCAGTGCTCCAGGGGCTGGCGGATCCTACGAGCAGTACTTC. Translated, it gives CSAPGAGGSYEQYF.

This clonotype was seen repeatedly, ten times or more. The gene calls are TRBV29-1 and TRBJ2-7; 12 bases match TRBD2. In germline, CDR1 is SQVTM, CDR2 ANQGSEA. Losses at the gene ends were 4 bases for V and 3 bases for J; bases not matched to a gene: 4. The CDR3 extends over 14 amino acids. The CDR3 DNA sequence: TGCAGCGTTGTCAGGACTAGCGGGAACTACGAGCAGTACTTC. This translates into CSVVRTSGNYEQYF.

The rearrangement uses TRBV7-7 and TRBJ2-1; D is perhaps TRBD2 (6 bases). Between the trimmed V and J ends, which lost 3 bases and 5 bases, there was a span of 11 bases. The V gene's germline CDR1 is SSHAT and CDR2 FNYEAQ (reference sequence). The CDR3 runs to 14 residues. The CDR3: CASSLGLANNEQFF. The CDR3 DNA is TGTGCCAGCAGCTTGGGGCTAGCGAACAATGAGCAGTTCTTC.

Many counts were recorded for this clonotype. V gene TRBV7-3 combines with J gene TRBJ2-1, with TRBD2 identical over 11 bases. The junction had 6 bases not matched to a gene; V was cut back by 5 bases and J by 6 bases. Germline values: CDR1 SGHTA, CDR2 FQGTGA. This CDR3 spans 15 amino acids. Here the CDR3 DNA reads TGTGCCAGCAGCGCCCGACTAGCGGGGCTCAATGAGCAGTTCTTC. It specifies CASSARLAGLNEQFF.

This clonotype was seen at least ten times. The chain links TRBV3-1 to TRBJ2-1; 8 nucleotides match TRBD1. The J segment lost 9 bases and the V segment lost 1 base, leaving 5 bases of the junction unmatched. Germline values: CDR1 LGHDT, CDR2 YNNKEL (reference sequence). The CDR3 loop spans 14 amino acids. Here the CDR3 reads CASSQAWTGREQFF. The CDR3 nucleotides are TGTGCCAGCAGCCAAGCCTGGACAGGGCGTGAGCAGTTCTTC.

This chain links TRBV28 with TRBJ2-7; no reliable D call. V lost 3 bases and J lost 4, with 13 bases in between. Per germline, CDR1 MDHEN and CDR2 SYDVKM. The CDR3 length is 14 residues. The CDR3 spells CASSLAVYPYEQYF. The CDR3 region has the DNA TGTGCCAGCAGTTTGGCAGTATACCCTTACGAGCAGTACTTC.

The J gene is TRBJ2-2, the V gene TRBV5-1, with 10 bases that match TRBD1. CDR1 is SGHRS and CDR2 is YFSETQ in the germline V gene. The trim removed 2 bases at V and 6 bases at J, leaving 7 bases unmatched. The CDR3 is made up of 16 amino acids. The CDR3 region is CASSFSLDRGSGELFF. The CDR3, as DNA: TGCGCCAGCAGCTTCTCGTTGGACAGGGGGTCCGGGGAGCTGTTTTTT. Filled out from reference TRBV5-1 and TRBJ2-2, the complete variable domain reads KAGVTQTPRYLIKTRGQQVTLSCSPISGHRSVSWYQQTPGQGLQFLFEYFSETQRNKGNFPGRFSGRQFSNSRSEMNVSTLELGDSALYLCASSFSLDRGSGELFFGEGSRLTVL.

This clonotype has more than one count but fewer than ten. The chain has TRBV28 and TRBJ2-4; a possible D gene is TRBD1 (6 bases). This CDR3 comprises 16 residues. CDR1 and CDR2 (germline): MDHEN, SYDVKM. The germline V and J ends were trimmed by 6 bases and 6 bases, with 21 bases remaining between them. CDR3 in amino acids: CASSSTGRLFRNIQYF. The DNA for the CDR3 is TGTGCCAGCAGCTCCACAGGGCGTCTATTCAGAAACATTCAGTACTTC.

This clonotype was observed many times. The J gene is TRBJ2-1, the V gene TRBV20-1; 8 positions agree with TRBD1. The V segment lost 1 base and the J segment 4 bases; nucleotides outside the gene matches: 3. The CDR3 covers 14 residues. Germline V gives CDR1 DFQATT, CDR2 SNEGSKA (reference sequence). The DNA for the CDR3 is TGCAGTGCTAGAGCAGGGGGCGCTTACAATGAGCAGTTCTTC. Amino acids: CSARAGGAYNEQFF.

A few counts support this clonotype. The rearrangement uses TRBV9 and TRBJ2-7; the match to TRBD2 covers 7 bases. The V segment lost 3 bases and the J segment 5 bases; nucleotides outside the gene matches: 8. The germline gives CDR1 SGDLS, CDR2 YYNGEE. The CDR3 has 14 residues. The CDR3 region has the DNA TGTGCCAGCAGCGCCCCCGTTGGGGGGGACGAGCAGTACTTC. It is translated as CASSAPVGGDEQYF.

This chain connects TRBV4-1 to TRBJ2-1, with TRBD1 matching over 9 bases. V gave up 5 bases and J gave up 10 bases; unmatched junction bases: 18. The CDR3 runs to 17 residues. The germline V gene has CDR1 MGHRA and CDR2 YSYEKL. The CDR3 is CASSSLMDRGPLGEQFF. The CDR3 DNA reads as TGCGCCAGCAGCTCTCTTATGGACAGGGGACCCCTCGGGGAGCAGTTCTTC.

The chain has TRBV2 and TRBJ2-1; 9 bases map to TRBD1. Germline V CDR1 and CDR2: SNHLY, FYNNEI. The junction had 11 bases not matched to a gene; V was cut back by 6 bases and J by 8 bases. This CDR3 spans 15 amino acids. The CDR3 protein is CASRGPGTGRDEQFF. CDR3 DNA: TGTGCCAGCAGGGGACCAGGGACAGGGAGGGATGAGCAGTTCTTC.

The V gene is TRBV28, the J gene TRBJ1-2, with 9 bases that match TRBD1. V shed 4 bases and J 7 bases; nucleotides not matched to a gene: 10. Germline V gene sequence: CDR1 MDHEN, CDR2 SYDVKM. The CDR3 is 15 residues long. CDR3 DNA: TGTGCCAGCAGTTATGGACAGGGGACCCTGCGTGGCTACACCTTC. The encoded protein is CASSYGQGTLRGYTF.

This clonotype came up a few times. V is TRBV5-1 and J is TRBJ2-6; D not certain. V gave up 6 bases and J gave up 2 bases, with 3 bases separating them. The CDR3 is 12 residues long. The V gene's germline CDR1 is SGHRS and CDR2 YFSETQ. CDR3 nucleotides: TGCGCCAGCAAGCCTGGGGCCAACGTCCTGACTTTC. Translation: CASKPGANVLTF. The variable domain in full, completed from reference TRBV5-1 and TRBJ2-6, reads KAGVTQTPRYLIKTRGQQVTLSCSPISGHRSVSWYQQTPGQGLQFLFEYFSETQRNKGNFPGRFSGRQFSNSRSEMNVSTLELGDSALYLCASKPGANVLTFGAGSRLTVL.

This clonotype has a count of ten or more. This sequence joins TRBV5-1 and TRBJ2-7; D gene unclear. The CDR3 runs to 13 residues. The V end was cut by 2 bases, the J end by 5 bases, with 11 bases between. Germline V gene sequence: CDR1 SGHRS, CDR2 YFSETQ. Here the CDR3 DNA reads TGCGCCAGCAGCTTTTTCCCGCAGGACGAGCAGTACTTC. This encodes CASSFFPQDEQYF.

This clonotype was seen a few times. The CDR3 spells CASSHRRGLDYEQYF. The CDR3 DNA follows: TGTGCCAGCAGCCACCGCCGGGGTTTGGACTACGAGCAGTACTTC. The gene calls are TRBV13 and TRBJ2-7; possibly TRBD2 for D (5 bases). Germline CDR1 reads PRHDT; CDR2 reads FYEKMQ (reference sequence). Trimming took off 5 bases at V and 3 bases at J, with 17 bases between the two ends. This CDR3 is built from 15 residues. Supplemented by reference TRBV13 and TRBJ2-7, the full variable domain reads AAGVIQSPRHLIKEKRETATLKCYPIPRHDTVYWYQQGPGQDPQFLISFYEKMQSDKGSIPDRFSAQQFSDYHSELNMSSLELGDSALYFCASSHRRGLDYEQYFGPGTRLTVT.

The chain links TRBV15 to TRBJ2-2; TRBD1 matches at 10 bases. J gave up 0 bases and V 9 bases, and 4 bases lay outside the gene matches. CDR3 size: 15 residues. Germline V CDR1 and CDR2: LNHNV, YYDKDF (reference sequence). The CDR3 DNA sequence: TGTGCCACAACGGGACAGGGGACGAACACCGGGGAGCTGTTTTTT. This codes for CATTGQGTNTGELFF.

This clonotype was seen a handful of times. This sequence joins TRBV24-1 and TRBJ2-3, with D unresolved. The CDR3 has 13 residues. V was clipped by 2 bases and J by 7 bases, with 9 bases between them. CDR1 and CDR2 from the germline V gene are KGHDR and SFDVKD. For the CDR3, the DNA is TGTGCCACCAGTGATTCGACGGATTATACGCAGTATTTT. It translates to CATSDSTDYTQYF.

This clonotype was counted a few times. V gene TRBV7-8 combines with J gene TRBJ2-7; no clear D. Trimming took 1 base from V and 3 from J, leaving 7 bases between them. Germline V gene sequence: CDR1 SGHVS, CDR2 FQNEAQ. The CDR3 is made up of 13 amino acids. This CDR3 reads CASSLGPLYEQYF. The CDR3, as DNA: TGTGCCAGCAGCTTAGGCCCCCTCTACGAGCAGTACTTC.

V is TRBV27 and J is TRBJ2-2; perhaps TRBD1 as D (5 bases). The V end lost 7 bases, the J end lost 6 bases, and 15 bases lay between the germline ends. The CDR3 runs to 14 residues. Germline CDR1 MNHEY, CDR2 SMNVEV (reference sequence). The CDR3 sequence: CASKGGQGPGELFF. In DNA, the CDR3 is TGTGCCAGCAAGGGTGGGCAGGGTCCCGGGGAGCTGTTTTTT.

The gene calls are TRBV25-1 and TRBJ2-1; D unresolved. V was cut by 5 bases and J by 5 bases, with 13 bases left in between. In germline, CDR1 is MGHDK, CDR2 SYGVNS. The CDR3 covers 14 residues. Here the CDR3 DNA reads TGTGCCAGCAGTAAGATACTCCTAGACAATGAGCAGTTCTTC. As protein: CASSKILLDNEQFF. Variable domain in full (rest from reference TRBV25-1 and TRBJ2-1): EADIYQTPRYLVIGTGKKITLECSQTMGHDKMYWYQQDPGMELHLIHYSYGVNSTEKGDLSSESTVSRIRTEHFPLTLESARPSHTSQYLCASSKILLDNEQFFGPGTRLTVL.

The rearrangement uses TRBV5-1 and TRBJ1-4; D not resolved. The germline CDR1 and CDR2 sequences are SGHRS and YFSETQ. CDR3 length equals 14 residues. Trimming cost V 0 bases and J 5 bases, with 8 bases left between them. The CDR3 region has the DNA TGCGCCAGCAGCTTGGCCTCGGGCAATGAAAAACTGTTTTTT. This sequence encodes CASSLASGNEKLFF. Together with reference TRBV5-1 and TRBJ1-4, the CDR3 gives the full variable domain: KAGVTQTPRYLIKTRGQQVTLSCSPISGHRSVSWYQQTPGQGLQFLFEYFSETQRNKGNFPGRFSGRQFSNSRSEMNVSTLELGDSALYLCASSLASGNEKLFFGSGTQLSVL.